The T cell receptor beta chain under discussion was sequenced for a study of T cell responses to AZD1222 COVID-19 vaccine. About this clone: Its antigen is unidentified.

Germline V lookup: CDR1 MNHEY, CDR2 SMNVEV (reference sequence). V was pared by 6 bases and J by 6 bases, with 10 bases of the junction left unmatched. The CDR3 covers 14 residues. Data came from immunoSEQ multiplex PCR; TCRdb stores just in-frame clones and leaves some out. Altogether 150,000 to 200,000 clones are present, around 90% being singletons, with the ten largest covering around 1.5%. Study-wide results and caveats: At 160-218 and 743-854, vaccine-associated CD4 TCRs were dominant, and they spanned spike.

The chain uses TRBV27 and TRBJ2-7, with TRBD1 identical over 8 bases. The source material was peripheral blood, sampled on day 0 of AZD1222 vaccination. This receptor was taken from an adult in good health. CDR3 sequence: CASRLRTGIGEQYF. The DNA for the CDR3 is TGTGCCAGCAGACTTCGGACAGGGATCGGCGAGCAGTACTTC.